These 26 T cell receptor beta chains came from one sample sequenced in a study of CD8+ T cells in alopecia areata. Sequencing relied on a cDNA template that was reverse transcribed from extracted RNA. Method: immunoSEQ multiplex PCR; TCRdb's copy keeps in-frame clones and lacks some. The sample lists around 250,000 clones, less than 80% occurring once. The material sequenced was CD4+ T cells sorted from blood, taken at week 0. Source of these receptors: a human donor with alopecia areata.

V gene TRBV27 combines with J gene TRBJ2-7; the match to TRBD2 covers 12 bases. V lost 7 bases and J lost 0; bases outside the gene matches: 13. The CDR3 runs to 18 residues. Germline CDR1 MNHEY, CDR2 SMNVEV (reference sequence). The CDR3, as DNA: TGTGCCAGCACCCCAAGGCTAGCGGGGGGGCGTAGCTCCTACGAGCAGTACTTC. Protein product: CASTPRLAGGRSSYEQYF.

This clone has a single count. The chain employs TRBV25-1 and TRBJ1-2, with D uncertain. V was clipped by 1 base and J by 8 bases, with 8 bases between them. Germline CDR1 reads MGHDK; CDR2 reads SYGVNS. This CDR3 contains 12 residues. CDR3 bases: TGTGCCAGCAGTGAATGGTGGGGAGGCTACACCTTC. Protein product: CASSEWWGGYTF.

The chain recombines TRBV19 with TRBJ1-5; D is undetermined. V shed 3 bases and J shed 3 bases, with 15 bases lying between them. The CDR3 contains 16 residues. Germline values: CDR1 LNHDA, CDR2 SQIVND (reference sequence). The CDR3 DNA follows: TGTGCCAGTAGTATGGGGAAGGGTAGGAACAATCAGCCCCAGCATTTT. Protein sequence: CASSMGKGRNNQPQHF.

This clone was observed a single time. This chain joins TRBV18 and TRBJ1-1; TRBD1 might be the D (6 bases). The CDR3 loop spans 16 amino acids. In germline, CDR1 is KGHSH, CDR2 LQKENI. Trimming removed 0 bases from V and 1 base from J, with 12 bases in between. CDR3 protein: CASSPPTGAANTEAFF. The DNA for the CDR3 is TGTGCCAGCTCACCACCGACGGGGGCGGCGAACACTGAAGCTTTCTTT.

The chain carries TRBV29-1 and TRBJ2-3; TRBD2 matches at 10 bases. Trimming took 6 bases from V and 0 from J; bases not matched to a gene: 3. Per the germline V gene, CDR1 is SQVTM and CDR2 is ANQGSEA. The CDR3 spans 14 residues. This CDR3 reads CSVPLAGSTDTQYF. The CDR3 DNA follows: TGCAGCGTGCCACTAGCGGGGAGCACAGATACGCAGTATTTT.

This CDR3 is CASSAHRGNTGELFF. CDR3 DNA sequence: TGTGCCAGCAGTGCCCACAGGGGGAACACCGGGGAGCTGTTTTTT. The chain employs TRBV25-1 and TRBJ2-2; 7 bases match TRBD1. This CDR3 is 15 amino acids long. Germline CDR1 MGHDK, CDR2 SYGVNS. V trimming: 4 bases; J trimming: 1 base; junction bases outside the gene matches: 3.

This clone was seen more than once but under ten times. CDR3 residues: CASSVDSGTYEQYF. In DNA form, the CDR3 reads TGTGCCAGCAGCGTAGATAGCGGAACATACGAGCAGTACTTC. The chain combines TRBV9 with TRBJ2-7; TRBD2 is a possible D gene (6 bases). Germline CDR1 SGDLS, CDR2 YYNGEE. The CDR3 length is 14 residues. Trimming removed 0 bases at V and 4 bases at J, with 11 bases between.

V is TRBV7-9 and J is TRBJ2-3, with D tentatively TRBD1 (6 bases). With 1 base removed from V and 9 bases from J, the gap between germline ends came to 11 bases. The CDR3 runs to 13 residues. Germline V lookup: CDR1 SEHNR, CDR2 FQNEAQ (reference sequence). Written as DNA, the CDR3 is TGTGCCAGCAGCTTAGTGGCTCAGGGGACGCAGTATTTT. Encoded protein: CASSLVAQGTQYF.

The chain has TRBV10-3 and TRBJ1-2; D is unresolved. CDR3 length: 13 residues. The V end was cut by 5 bases, the J end by 2 bases, with 9 bases between. Germline assignment: CDR1 ENHRY and CDR2 SYGVKD. The CDR3 DNA is TGTGCCATCAGTCTCGAGGAAAACTATGGCTACACCTTC. It encodes CAISLEENYGYTF.

In this sample, this clone turned up once. Other DNA sequences in this sample translate to the same CDR3. The J gene is TRBJ1-2, the V gene TRBV29-1; 7 nucleotides line up with TRBD1. Germline V gene data show CDR1 as SQVTM and CDR2 as ANQGSEA. The CDR3 runs to 11 residues. The junction had 4 bases not matched to a gene; V was cut back by 7 bases and J by 5 bases. This CDR3 reads CSGGTDYGYTF. CDR3 DNA sequence: TGCAGCGGAGGGACAGATTATGGCTACACCTTC.

The CDR3 region has the DNA TGTGCCAGCCAGGGACAGGGCTCTGGAAACACCATATATTTT. This translates into CASQGQGSGNTIYF. The chain recombines TRBV10-3 with TRBJ1-3; 9 positions match TRBD1. Trimming removed 10 bases from V and 0 bases from J; junction bases left unmatched: 4. The CDR3 is made up of 14 amino acids. Germline CDR1 reads ENHRY; CDR2 reads SYGVKD.

This clone appeared a few times. This sample includes further DNA sequences coding for the same CDR3. The chain couples TRBV29-1 to TRBJ2-3; no definite D call. V lost 4 bases and J 5 bases, leaving 1 base between the germline ends. Germline lookup yields CDR1 SQVTM and CDR2 ANQGSEA. The CDR3 spans 9 residues. CDR3 sequence (DNA): TGCAGCGTTGGAGATACGCAGTATTTT. As protein: CSVGDTQYF.

The V call is TRBV29-1, the J call TRBJ2-3, with D perhaps matching TRBD1 or TRBD2 (5 bases each). Trimming removed 6 bases from V and 5 bases from J, with 9 bases in between. In germline, CDR1 is SQVTM, CDR2 ANQGSEA. This CDR3 has 11 residues. CDR3 DNA: TGCAGCGTGAGGGGTAGAGATACGCAGTATTTT. Its protein is CSVRGRDTQYF.

The chain carries TRBV6-5 and TRBJ1-2, with D uncertain. Germline loops: CDR1 MNHEY, CDR2 SVGAGI. The CDR3 spans 13 residues. Trimming stripped 6 bases from V and 5 bases from J, with 13 bases between. The CDR3: CASRPVRGYGYTF. As DNA, the CDR3 is TGTGCCAGCAGACCCGTCCGCGGATATGGCTACACCTTC.

The chain combines TRBV5-1 with TRBJ2-7; 8 bases fit TRBD2. Germline V gene sequence: CDR1 SGHRS, CDR2 YFSETQ. The CDR3 totals 14 residues. V trimming: 0 bases; J trimming: 6 bases; junction bases outside the gene matches: 5. The CDR3 loop is CASSLGIAGTEQYF. The CDR3 nucleotides are TGCGCCAGCAGCTTGGGTATAGCGGGGACCGAGCAGTACTTC.

This CDR3 is CASRTGETDTQYF. In nucleotides, the CDR3 is TGTGCCAGCCGGACAGGGGAAACAGATACGCAGTATTTT. The V call is TRBV6-1, the J call TRBJ2-3, with 9 bases matching TRBD1. The CDR3 has 13 residues. CDR1 MNHNS and CDR2 SASEGT come from the germline V gene. J was trimmed by 3 bases and V by 8 bases; bases with no gene match: 3.

The chain recombines TRBV7-2 with TRBJ2-5; 9 bases fit TRBD2. The length of the CDR3 is 13 residues. The V gene end was trimmed by 11 bases and the J gene end by 0 bases; junction bases not matched to a gene: 4. The V gene's germline CDR1 is SGHTA and CDR2 FQGNSA. The CDR3 region has the DNA TGTGCCGCCGGACTAGCGCACCAAGAGACCCAGTACTTC. Its protein product is CAAGLAHQETQYF. The full variable domain, with the rest looked up from reference TRBV7-2 and TRBJ2-5, is GAGVSQSPSNKVTEKGKDVELRCDPISGHTALYWYRQSLGQGLEFLIYFQGNSAPDKSGLPSDRFSAERTGGSVSTLTIQRTQQEDSAVYLCAAGLAHQETQYFGPGTRLLVL.

The gene calls are TRBV30 and TRBJ1-5; D possibly corresponds to TRBD1 (6 bases). Germline V lookup: CDR1 GTSNPN, CDR2 SVGIG (reference sequence). Trimming removed 1 base from V and 1 base from J, with 20 bases in between. CDR3 length: 18 amino acids. The CDR3 protein is CAWSAQDGGLKSNQPQHF. In DNA form, the CDR3 reads TGTGCCTGGAGTGCACAGGACGGGGGCTTAAAGAGCAATCAGCCCCAGCATTTT.

This chain uses TRBV29-1 with TRBJ2-4, with D perhaps assigned TRBD1 or TRBD2 (5 bases each). This CDR3 contains 15 residues. CDR1 is SQVTM and CDR2 is ANQGSEA in the germline V gene. Trimming left V 0 bases short and J 0 bases short, with 9 bases between. The CDR3 region is CSVEDLGVAKNIQYF. The CDR3 bases are TGCAGCGTTGAAGATCTGGGGGTAGCCAAAAACATTCAGTACTTC. The whole variable domain, remainder taken from reference TRBV29-1 and TRBJ2-4, is SAVISQKPSRDICQRGTSLTIQCQVDSQVTMMFWYRQQPGQSLTLIATANQGSEATYESGFVIDKFPISRPNLTFSTLTVSNMSPEDSSIYLCSVEDLGVAKNIQYFGAGTRLSVL.

The rearrangement links TRBV4-2 to TRBJ2-5, with D tentatively TRBD1 or TRBD2 (6 bases each). Looked up from germline, CDR1 is LGHNA and CDR2 is YNFKEQ. This CDR3 has 15 amino acids. Trimming took off 0 bases at V and 4 bases at J, with 12 bases between the two ends. DNA for the CDR3: TGTGCCAGCAGCCAAGAAGCCGGGGGCCGAGAGACCCAGTACTTC. Amino acids: CASSQEAGGRETQYF.

The CDR3, as DNA: TGTGCCAGCAGCTTATACAGACGGGCTTTCACAGATACGCAGTATTTT. Amino acid sequence: CASSLYRRAFTDTQYF. The genes are TRBV11-2 and TRBJ2-3; D is unresolved. The CDR3 loop spans 16 amino acids. Germline values: CDR1 SGHAT, CDR2 FQNNGV. The ends were cut back, 2 bases at V and 2 bases at J, with 14 bases in the middle.

This clone occurred a few times. The chain is built from TRBV6-5 and TRBJ2-7, with 7 bases matching TRBD2. V shed 2 bases, J shed 5 bases, and the junction held 3 bases outside the gene matches. Per the germline V gene, CDR1 is MNHEY and CDR2 is SVGAGI. The CDR3 spans 13 residues. The CDR3 DNA reads as TGTGCCAGCAGTTACAGGGAGGGCAACGAGCAGTACTTC. Residues: CASSYREGNEQYF.

The chain has TRBV30 and TRBJ2-6; D is possibly TRBD1 or TRBD2 (5 bases each). Germline CDR1 and CDR2: GTSNPN and SVGIG (reference sequence). With 4 bases removed from V and 4 bases from J, the gap between germline ends came to 14 bases. The CDR3 runs 15 residues. CDR3: CAWMRGADGANVLTF. The CDR3 nucleotides read TGTGCCTGGATGAGGGGCGCGGACGGGGCCAACGTCCTGACTTTC.

V gene TRBV6-6 combines with J gene TRBJ1-2, with D maybe TRBD1 (6 bases). The CDR3 is 13 residues long. V was pared by 6 bases and J by 4 bases, with 12 bases between. Germline CDR1 reads MNHNY; CDR2 reads SVGAGI (reference sequence). CDR3 in amino acids: CASSPGALYGYTF. CDR3 bases: TGTGCCAGCAGCCCAGGGGCTCTCTATGGCTACACCTTC.

As to this clone: The sample holds other DNA sequences that translate to the same CDR3. This chain connects TRBV5-1 to TRBJ2-3; no firm D call. The germline gives CDR1 SGHRS, CDR2 YFSETQ. V lost 0 bases to trimming and J lost 0 bases, with 8 bases between them. This CDR3 region has 15 residues. CDR3 residues: CASSLDGTSTDTQYF. The CDR3 coding sequence is TGCGCCAGCAGCTTGGACGGAACTAGCACAGATACGCAGTATTTT.

This chain connects TRBV7-3 to TRBJ2-1, with a weak D call TRBD2 (6 bases). In germline, CDR1 is SGHTA, CDR2 FQGTGA. The CDR3 is 13 amino acids. V was pared by 5 bases and J by 10 bases, with 15 bases between. In DNA, the CDR3 is TGTGCCAGCAGCCTTCCGGGACTTCCCGAGCAGTTCTTC. It encodes CASSLPGLPEQFF.